These 24 T cell receptor beta chains came from one sample sequenced in a study of liver allograft versus peripheral blood T cells. The wider study: Liver transplant recipients had T cell receptor repertoires compared between transplanted liver and peripheral blood.

TCRdb re-analysed the reads in MiXCR, keeping a single row per CDR3 protein. The sample lists about 6,500 distinct CDR3 sequences, 15% to 20% occurring once. The source of these receptors is a human patient who had a liver transplant. The T cells may come from the graft donor.

By share, this clonotype counts as medium-sized. The V call is TRBV19, the J call TRBJ2-1; D unclear. Between the trimmed V and J ends, which lost 3 bases and 0 bases, there was a span of 9 bases. Germline V lookup: CDR1 LNHDA, CDR2 SQIVND (reference sequence). CDR3 length: 15 amino acids. CDR3 amino acids: CASSMGHSSYNEQFF. The CDR3 DNA reads as TGTGCCAGTAGTATGGGTCATAGCTCCTACAATGAGCAGTTCTTC.

Comments on this clonotype: Being one base from a much bigger clone, this may be a read error. The chain is built from TRBV10-3 and TRBJ1-2; D unresolved. Trimming stripped 3 bases from V and 4 bases from J, with 9 bases between. Germline lookup yields CDR1 ENHRY and CDR2 SYGVKD. This CDR3 comprises 13 residues. The CDR3 loop is CAISDSGSYGYTF. The CDR3 coding sequence is TGTGCCATCAGTGACTCTGGGTCCTATGGCTACACCTTC.

This clonotype was recorded many times. The gene calls are TRBV27 and TRBJ1-1; tentative D call: TRBD1 (6 bases). CDR3 length: 14 amino acids. V lost 5 bases to trimming and J lost 1 base, with 11 bases between them. Germline V gives CDR1 MNHEY, CDR2 SMNVEV (reference sequence). For the CDR3, the DNA is TGTGCCAGCAGTACCCGGGACAAGAACACTGAAGCTTTCTTT. The encoded protein is CASSTRDKNTEAFF.

This clonotype came up many times. The J gene is TRBJ1-3, the V gene TRBV6-5; TRBD1 agrees at 7 bases. Unmatched junction bases numbered 5, after V lost 0 bases and J lost 3 bases. The CDR3 loop spans 16 amino acids. Germline V gene data show CDR1 as MNHEY and CDR2 as SVGAGI. The CDR3 DNA is TGTGCCAGCAGTTACTCCACGACAGGGTATGGAAACACCATATATTTT. Translated: CASSYSTTGYGNTIYF.

As for this clonotype: It differs at one base from a far larger clone, so likely a read error. J is TRBJ1-6 and V is TRBV6-5, with a tentative D call TRBD1 (5 bases). CDR3 size: 13 residues. CDR1 is MNHEY and CDR2 is SVGAGI in the germline V gene. CDR3 protein: CTSSERGATPLHF. In DNA, the CDR3 is TGTACCAGCAGTGAAAGGGGCGCAACACCCCTCCACTTT.

This clonotype was counted between two and nine times. The chain is built from TRBV19 and TRBJ1-5; perhaps TRBD1 as D (6 bases). V was shortened by 5 bases and J by 1 base, with 12 bases between the two germline ends. The germline V gene has CDR1 LNHDA and CDR2 SQIVND (reference sequence). The CDR3 has 15 amino acids. The CDR3 is CASSSLQGSNQPQHF. In DNA form, the CDR3 reads TGTGCCAGTAGTTCCCTTCAGGGGAGCAATCAGCCCCAGCATTTT.

This clonotype is labeled medium-sized. The V call is TRBV6-6, the J call TRBJ1-1; 12 nucleotides line up with TRBD1. Per the germline V gene, CDR1 is MNHNY and CDR2 is SVGAGI (reference sequence). The V gene end was trimmed by 6 bases and the J gene end by 2 bases; junction bases not matched to a gene: 1. This CDR3 is 14 amino acids long. The CDR3 region is CASRGQGANTEAFF. The CDR3, as DNA: TGTGCCAGCAGGGGACAGGGGGCAAACACTGAAGCTTTCTTT.

The chain links TRBV15 to TRBJ2-3, with 8 positions matching TRBD2. The trim removed 8 bases at V and 6 bases at J, leaving 7 bases unmatched. The CDR3 loop spans 13 amino acids. The germline V gene has CDR1 LNHNV and CDR2 YYDKDF (reference sequence). CDR3 protein: CATLGGGKDTQYF. The CDR3 DNA reads TGTGCCACCTTGGGCGGGGGGAAGGATACGCAGTATTTT.

The sample holds many counts of this clonotype. The rearrangement links TRBV5-4 to TRBJ1-2, with a tentative D call TRBD1 (5 bases). Germline CDR1 is SGHNT and CDR2 is YYREEE (reference sequence). V was clipped by 3 bases and J by 4 bases, with 13 bases between them. The CDR3 spans 14 residues. For the CDR3, the DNA is TGTGCCAGCAGCTACAACGACAGCCCCTATGGCTACACCTTC. Its translation is CASSYNDSPYGYTF.

In this sample, this clonotype is medium-sized. V is TRBV6-1 and J is TRBJ1-1; tentative D call: TRBD1 (5 bases). V was cut by 9 bases and J by 1 base, with 12 bases left in between. This CDR3 spans 13 amino acids. CDR1 and CDR2 from the germline V gene are MNHNS and SASEGT. The CDR3 DNA sequence: TGTGCCAGTGCCGGGACCGAGAACACTGAAGCTTTCTTT. Its translation is CASAGTENTEAFF.

The CDR3 region is CASSSPPGGEQFF. CDR3 in DNA: TGTGCCAGCAGCTCACCCCCCGGGGGTGAGCAGTTCTTC. The chain couples TRBV27 to TRBJ2-1, with TRBD2 as a possible D gene (6 bases). From germline, CDR1 is MNHEY and CDR2 SMNVEV (reference sequence). V shed 6 bases and J shed 9 bases, with 15 bases lying between them. The CDR3 consists of 13 residues.

By its share, this clonotype is medium-sized. The V gene is TRBV7-2, the J gene TRBJ2-1; the D call may be TRBD1 or TRBD2 (5 bases each). CDR3 size: 17 residues. The V end lost 5 bases, the J end lost 0 bases, and 17 bases lay between the germline ends. Per the germline V gene, CDR1 is SGHTA and CDR2 is FQGNSA. The CDR3 nucleotides read TGTGCCAGCAGCGACGGGGCTCCCCTGAGCTCCTACAATGAGCAGTTCTTC. This encodes CASSDGAPLSSYNEQFF.

Ten or more counts support this clonotype. V usage is TRBV6-5 and J usage is TRBJ2-7, with 8 bases matching TRBD2. The germline V gene has CDR1 MNHEY and CDR2 SVGAGI. J gave up 7 bases and V 6 bases, and 2 bases lay outside the gene matches. This CDR3 has 11 amino acids. The CDR3 DNA reads as TGTGCCAGCAGCGGGGGGGGGGAGCAGTACTTC. Protein: CASSGGGEQYF.

In its sample, this clonotype was seen a few times. The chain couples TRBV5-6 to TRBJ2-5; perhaps TRBD2 as D (6 bases). V dropped 3 bases and J dropped 0 bases, with 18 bases sitting between them. The CDR3 is 17 amino acids. The germline CDR1 and CDR2 sequences are SGHDT and YYEEEE. The CDR3 region is CASSSVEGLGDQETQYF. The CDR3 DNA sequence: TGTGCCAGCAGCTCAGTTGAGGGACTTGGCGACCAAGAGACCCAGTACTTC. The variable domain in full, completed from reference TRBV5-6 and TRBJ2-5, reads DAGVTQSPTHLIKTRGQQVTLRCSPKSGHDTVSWYQQALGQGPQFIFQYYEEEERQRGNFPDRFSGHQFPNYSSELNVNALLLGDSALYLCASSSVEGLGDQETQYFGPGTRLLVL.

By its share, this clonotype is medium-sized. The rearrangement uses TRBV6-5 and TRBJ1-1, with no clear D. The CDR3 is 13 amino acids. Germline values: CDR1 MNHEY, CDR2 SVGAGI. V gave up 2 bases and J gave up 8 bases, with 12 bases separating them. The CDR3 nucleotides read TGTGCCAGCAGTTACGGTTCCCGTAGCGAAGCTTTCTTT. The encoded protein is CASSYGSRSEAFF.

This clonotype has more than one count but fewer than ten. This chain links TRBV9 with TRBJ1-3; perhaps TRBD1 as D (5 bases). There are 16 residues in the CDR3. Trimming pared 0 bases from V and 0 bases from J, leaving 10 bases between. Germline CDR1 reads SGDLS; CDR2 reads YYNGEE. In nucleotides, the CDR3 is TGTGCCAGCAGCGTAGGGGGGGGAAGCTCTGGAAACACCATATATTTT. Protein sequence: CASSVGGGSSGNTIYF.

The chain uses TRBV27 and TRBJ1-5; 9 positions agree with TRBD1. The J segment lost 7 bases and the V segment lost 6 bases, leaving 7 bases of the junction unmatched. The germline gives CDR1 MNHEY, CDR2 SMNVEV (reference sequence). The CDR3 is made up of 14 amino acids. The CDR3 protein is CASSRQGERQPQHF. Written as DNA, the CDR3 is TGTGCCAGCAGCCGACAGGGGGAGCGGCAGCCCCAGCATTTT.

The chain recombines TRBV19 with TRBJ2-7; the D is unclear. In germline, CDR1 is LNHDA, CDR2 SQIVND (reference sequence). The CDR3 contains 11 residues. V gave up 5 bases and J gave up 2 bases, with 4 bases separating them. The CDR3 loop is CASSGTYEQYF. The CDR3 bases are TGTGCCAGTAGTGGGACCTACGAGCAGTACTTC.

Comment on this clonotype: A read error may produce the germline difference seen at one junction end. The chain uses TRBV12-3 or TRBV12-4 and TRBJ1-2, with TRBD1 identical over 9 bases. The CDR3 covers 14 residues. The CDR3 sequence: CASSFADRGSGYSF. CDR3 nucleotide sequence: TGTGCCAGCAGTTTCGCGGACAGGGGTTCCGGCTACTCCTTC.

This clonotype was found a few times. The rearrangement links TRBV5-5 to TRBJ1-1; D not resolved. Between the trimmed V and J ends, which lost 0 bases and 0 bases, there was a span of 3 bases. The CDR3 has 13 amino acids. Germline CDR1 and CDR2: SGHKS and YYEKEE (reference sequence). This CDR3 reads CASSLDVNTEAFF. CDR3 DNA sequence: TGTGCCAGCAGCTTGGACGTGAACACTGAAGCTTTCTTT.

By sample share, this clonotype is medium-sized. The rearrangement links TRBV6-2 or TRBV6-3 to TRBJ1-6; possibly TRBD1 for D (6 bases). The V end was cut by 7 bases, the J end by 7 bases, with 20 bases between. The CDR3 spans 16 residues. The germline gives CDR1 MNHEY, CDR2 SVGEGT. As DNA, the CDR3 is TGTGCCAGCACCTGGGACACCTACGACCCAAATTCACCCCTCCACTTT. It specifies CASTWDTYDPNSPLHF.

The chain couples TRBV6-2 or TRBV6-3 to TRBJ1-5; TRBD1 is a possible D gene (5 bases). Germline CDR1 reads MNHEY; CDR2 reads SVGEGT. This CDR3 is built from 14 residues. Trimming removed 10 bases from V and 2 bases from J, with 15 bases in between. CDR3 sequence reads: CATDTGGGNQPQHF. Here the CDR3 DNA reads TGTGCCACTGATACAGGAGGCGGCAATCAGCCCCAGCATTTT.

This clonotype was counted many times. This chain links TRBV27 with TRBJ1-1; D is perhaps TRBD1 (5 bases). The V and J ends lost 3 bases and 3 bases respectively, with 14 bases between them. The CDR3 runs to 15 residues. Germline V CDR1 and CDR2: MNHEY, SMNVEV (reference sequence). DNA for the CDR3: TGTGCCAGCAGTTTGGGGACCGCGCCACACACTGAAGCTTTCTTT. Translating it yields CASSLGTAPHTEAFF.

This clonotype is judged medium-sized. V usage is TRBV13 and J usage is TRBJ2-6; D is unclear. Germline V gene sequence: CDR1 PRHDT, CDR2 FYEKMQ (reference sequence). The CDR3 spans 15 residues. The V gene lost 6 bases and the J gene lost 1 base, with 10 bases spanning the gap. CDR3 in amino acids: CASRPLYSGANVLTF. Written as DNA, the CDR3 is TGTGCCAGCAGACCACTTTATTCTGGGGCCAACGTCCTGACTTTC.